The 32 T cell receptor beta chains below come from one sample, sequenced in a study of blood T cell repertoires in COVID-19. Produced via immunoSEQ multiplex PCR; TCRdb's table is partial and in-frame only. The top ten clones hold over 7% of a sample with 150,000 to 200,000 clones, approximately 86% of them seen once. Sequenced input: peripheral blood. These receptors originate from a middle-aged man with active or convalescent COVID-19.

The V and J genes are TRBV7-2 and TRBJ2-7; D is undetermined. Germline CDR1 SGHTA, CDR2 FQGNSA. The ends were cut back, 1 base at V and 5 bases at J, with 12 bases in the middle. The CDR3 sequence is 14 residues long. CDR3 sequence (DNA): TGTGCCAGCAGCTTAGATCCGGTCCAGGACGAGCAGTACTTC. Its translation is CASSLDPVQDEQYF.

The CDR3 region has the DNA TGTGCCACCAGTGGCCAGGGAAGAGAGCAGTACTTC. This encodes CATSGQGREQYF. The rearrangement joins TRBV24-1 to TRBJ2-7; maybe TRBD1 (5 bases). Trimming removed 5 bases at V and 7 bases at J, with 11 bases between. The CDR3 spans 12 residues. Germline values: CDR1 KGHDR, CDR2 SFDVKD.

This chain's CDR3 is CASSQTERAGRSYF. For the CDR3, the DNA is TGCGCCAGCAGCCAAACGGAGCGCGCGGGCAGGTCCTACTTC. V usage is TRBV4-1 and J usage is TRBJ2-7; TRBD2 is a possible D gene (5 bases). From germline, CDR1 is MGHRA and CDR2 YSYEKL. The V gene lost 2 bases and the J gene lost 13 bases, with 21 bases spanning the gap. The CDR3 spans 14 residues.

The J gene is TRBJ2-3, the V gene TRBV11-3, with TRBD2 matching over 9 bases. Germline CDR1 SGHNT, CDR2 YENEEA. This CDR3 contains 15 residues. The ends lost 5 bases at V and 4 bases at J; junction bases unmatched: 7. CDR3 nucleotide sequence: TGTGCCAGCAGCGCGGCGGGGGGGCAATCAGATACGCAGTATTTT. Amino acid sequence: CASSAAGGQSDTQYF.

The rearrangement links TRBV30 to TRBJ1-5, with D tentatively TRBD1 (5 bases). This CDR3 comprises 13 residues. V was pared by 0 bases and J by 6 bases, with 9 bases between. From germline, CDR1 is GTSNPN and CDR2 SVGIG (reference sequence). CDR3 loop: CAWSVRGGQPQHF. CDR3 nucleotide sequence: TGTGCCTGGAGTGTACGGGGGGGTCAGCCCCAGCATTTT.

The CDR3 loop is CASSGDYLNTGELFF. The CDR3 DNA is TGTGCCAGCAGCGGGGACTACCTGAACACCGGGGAGCTGTTTTTT. The chain is built from TRBV7-2 and TRBJ2-2, with 7 bases aligning to TRBD2. This CDR3 has 15 amino acids. J lost 1 base, V lost 5 bases, and 4 bases had no gene match. Looked up from germline, CDR1 is SGHTA and CDR2 is FQGNSA.

V gene TRBV4-3 combines with J gene TRBJ1-3, with TRBD1 as a possible D gene (5 bases). Germline lookup yields CDR1 LGHNA and CDR2 YSLEER. Trimming took 0 bases from V and 0 from J, leaving 15 bases between them. This CDR3 contains 18 residues. CDR3 in amino acids: CASSQDYLGGSSGNTIYF. In nucleotides, the CDR3 is TGCGCCAGCAGCCAAGATTATCTTGGGGGGAGCTCTGGAAACACCATATATTTT.

This clone has a handful of counts. This chain uses TRBV7-3 with TRBJ1-1, with a weak D call TRBD1 (5 bases). Deletions cut 3 bases from V and 2 bases from J, with 7 bases between. The CDR3 length is 13 residues. Germline CDR1 and CDR2: SGHTA and FQGTGA. CDR3 region: CASSFRDNTEAFF. In DNA, the CDR3 is TGTGCCAGCAGCTTCAGGGATAACACTGAAGCTTTCTTT.

This chain connects TRBV28 to TRBJ2-2; the D gene is possibly TRBD2 (6 bases). V gave up 4 bases and J gave up 6 bases, with 15 bases separating them. Germline V gene sequence: CDR1 MDHEN, CDR2 SYDVKM. The CDR3 has 15 residues. CDR3 in DNA: TGTGCCAGCAGTTCCGGGGGTTTGGGCTCCGGGGAGCTGTTTTTT. Amino acid sequence: CASSSGGLGSGELFF.

The genes are TRBV18 and TRBJ1-4; 9 bases are a match to TRBD1. The germline V gene has CDR1 KGHSH and CDR2 LQKENI. The CDR3 runs to 15 residues. Losses at the gene ends were 3 bases for V and 4 bases for J; bases not matched to a gene: 3. CDR3 amino acids: CASSPRQGGNEKLFF. The CDR3 DNA reads as TGTGCCAGCTCACCTCGACAGGGGGGTAATGAAAAACTGTTTTTT.

The V call is TRBV25-1, the J call TRBJ1-6, with D possibly TRBD1 on 6 matching bases. Trimming took off 3 bases at V and 1 base at J, with 16 bases between the two ends. The CDR3 extends over 18 amino acids. Germline CDR1 reads MGHDK; CDR2 reads SYGVNS. CDR3 sequence reads: CASSDRGGGLSYNSPLHF. The CDR3 DNA reads TGTGCCAGCAGTGATAGAGGGGGGGGCCTGTCCTATAATTCACCCCTCCACTTT.

This chain uses TRBV30 with TRBJ1-1; D is unclear. V lost 3 bases to trimming and J lost 1 base, with 15 bases between them. The CDR3 is 15 residues long. Germline loops: CDR1 GTSNPN, CDR2 SVGIG (reference sequence). This chain's CDR3 is CAWRTVRHSNTEAFF. The CDR3 coding sequence is TGTGCCTGGAGAACGGTAAGACACTCGAACACTGAAGCTTTCTTT.

J is TRBJ2-1 and V is TRBV24-1; 10 bases agree with TRBD1. The CDR3 sequence is 15 residues long. J lost 4 bases, V lost 5 bases, and 4 bases had no gene match. Germline V gene sequence: CDR1 KGHDR, CDR2 SFDVKD. CDR3 DNA: TGTGCCACCAGTGGGCTGGGACAGGGGTACAATGAGCAGTTCTTC. It is translated as CATSGLGQGYNEQFF.

The V call is TRBV28, the J call TRBJ1-6; weak D call: TRBD1 (5 bases). Germline CDR1 and CDR2: MDHEN and SYDVKM. The CDR3 runs to 14 residues. V lost 3 bases and J lost 9, with 12 bases in between. CDR3 sequence: CASSFGGNGSPLHF. CDR3 coding DNA: TGTGCCAGCAGTTTCGGGGGGAACGGTTCACCCCTCCACTTT.

This clone is a singleton in its sample. V is TRBV30 and J is TRBJ1-5; 8 positions agree with TRBD1. CDR1 GTSNPN and CDR2 SVGIG come from the germline V gene (reference sequence). This CDR3 is built from 13 residues. V lost 4 bases, J lost 2 bases, and 1 base stayed unmatched. In DNA form, the CDR3 reads TGTGCCTGGACAGGGGGCGGCAATCAGCCCCAGCATTTT. This translates into CAWTGGGNQPQHF.

This sequence joins TRBV19 and TRBJ2-3, with D possibly being TRBD2 (6 bases). Trimming left V 5 bases short and J 0 bases short, with 12 bases between. The length of the CDR3 is 15 residues. Germline CDR1 and CDR2: LNHDA and SQIVND (reference sequence). Here the CDR3 DNA reads TGTGCCAGTAGTGCCACGGGGGTTAGCACAGATACGCAGTATTTT. Translation: CASSATGVSTDTQYF.

The V and J genes are TRBV5-6 and TRBJ2-7; perhaps TRBD1 as D (6 bases). Trimming removed 3 bases at V and 2 bases at J, with 9 bases between. The CDR3 runs to 13 residues. CDR1 and CDR2 (germline): SGHDT, YYEEEE. DNA of the CDR3: TGTGCCAGCAGCTGGGGGCCCACCTACGAGCAGTACTTC. It codes for CASSWGPTYEQYF.

The CDR3 is CASSYFQGNGIQYF. DNA for the CDR3: TGTGCCAGCAGTTACTTCCAGGGGAACGGCATTCAGTACTTC. The V call is TRBV6-5, the J call TRBJ2-4; D might be TRBD1 (6 bases). The CDR3 loop spans 14 amino acids. V dropped 1 base and J dropped 9 bases, with 13 bases sitting between them. Germline loops: CDR1 MNHEY, CDR2 SVGAGI.

The chain is built from TRBV5-4 and TRBJ1-4; D may be TRBD1 (5 bases). The ends were cut back, 2 bases at V and 6 bases at J, with 8 bases in the middle. This CDR3 comprises 13 residues. Germline V gene data show CDR1 as SGHNT and CDR2 as YYREEE (reference sequence). The CDR3 protein is CASSFRADEKLFF. The CDR3 DNA reads as TGTGCCAGCAGCTTCAGGGCGGATGAAAAACTGTTTTTT.

The chain combines TRBV27 with TRBJ1-2; the match to TRBD1 covers 7 bases. V shed 6 bases and J 3 bases; nucleotides not matched to a gene: 7. This CDR3 is 14 amino acids long. CDR1 is MNHEY and CDR2 is SMNVEV in the germline V gene (reference sequence). For the CDR3, the DNA is TGTGCCAGCAGCCGCGCCGGGACAGACTATGGCTACACCTTC. Translation: CASSRAGTDYGYTF.

Comment on this clone: Other DNA sequences within the sample encode an identical CDR3. The V and J genes are TRBV6-5 and TRBJ1-2; TRBD1 matches 12 bases. Per germline, CDR1 MNHEY and CDR2 SVGAGI. The CDR3 loop spans 13 amino acids. J was trimmed by 7 bases and V by 9 bases; bases with no gene match: 6. The DNA for the CDR3 is TGTGCCAGTGGGGGACAGGGGGCGGGTGGCTACACCTTC. It is translated as CASGGQGAGGYTF.

The V call is TRBV3-1 (or the pseudogene TRBV3-2), the J call TRBJ1-2; perhaps TRBD1 as D (6 bases). CDR1 and CDR2 (germline): LGHDT, YNNKEL (reference sequence). V was shortened by 4 bases and J by 8 bases, with 14 bases between the two germline ends. This CDR3 region has 13 residues. The CDR3 coding sequence is TGTGCCAGCAGCCCGGACAGTCCGCCCGGCTACACCTTC. It yields the protein CASSPDSPPGYTF.

The gene calls are TRBV18 and TRBJ2-3, with D unresolved. V was shortened by 1 base and J by 1 base, with 12 bases between the two germline ends. The CDR3 is 16 residues long. From germline, CDR1 is KGHSH and CDR2 LQKENI. The chain's CDR3 is CASSPRMARGTDTQYF. The CDR3 DNA is TGTGCCAGCTCACCACGGATGGCACGGGGCACAGATACGCAGTATTTT.

There are many counts of this clone. The V gene is TRBV29-1, the J gene TRBJ1-1; 9 bases align to TRBD1. This CDR3 spans 13 amino acids. Germline V lookup: CDR1 SQVTM, CDR2 ANQGSEA. V trimming: 5 bases; J trimming: 6 bases; junction bases outside the gene matches: 7. This CDR3 reads CSVWTGADSEAFF. DNA of the CDR3: TGCAGCGTTTGGACAGGGGCAGACTCTGAAGCTTTCTTT. Full variable domain (outside the CDR3, taken from reference TRBV29-1 and TRBJ1-1): SAVISQKPSRDICQRGTSLTIQCQVDSQVTMMFWYRQQPGQSLTLIATANQGSEATYESGFVIDKFPISRPNLTFSTLTVSNMSPEDSSIYLCSVWTGADSEAFFGQGTRLTVV.

The genes are TRBV19 and TRBJ2-2; 7 nucleotides align to TRBD1. Germline-derived CDR1 and CDR2 are LNHDA and SQIVND (reference sequence). V lost 3 bases, J lost 0 bases, and 10 bases stayed unmatched. The length of the CDR3 is 18 residues. Here the CDR3 reads CASSIDRVRPTNTGELFF. In nucleotides, the CDR3 is TGTGCCAGTAGTATTGACAGGGTAAGGCCGACGAACACCGGGGAGCTGTTTTTT.

Only one count was recorded for this clone. The chain combines TRBV7-9 with TRBJ1-2; 11 nucleotides align to TRBD1. V shed 4 bases and J 8 bases; nucleotides not matched to a gene: 6. Germline V gene data show CDR1 as SEHNR and CDR2 as FQNEAQ (reference sequence). The CDR3 is 14 amino acids. Here the CDR3 DNA reads TGTGCCAGCAGCTACGGACAGGGGGCGCGGGGCTACACCTTC. This gives the protein CASSYGQGARGYTF.

The gene calls are TRBV19 and TRBJ1-4; a possible D gene is TRBD1 (6 bases). The CDR3 loop spans 14 amino acids. V was shortened by 2 bases and J by 7 bases, with 11 bases between the two germline ends. CDR1 and CDR2 from the germline V gene are LNHDA and SQIVND (reference sequence). The CDR3 protein is CASSITRGGEKLFF. CDR3 sequence (DNA): TGTGCCAGTAGTATAACCAGGGGTGGTGAAAAACTGTTTTTT.

The chain links TRBV24-1 to TRBJ2-1; D is unclear. This CDR3 has 16 amino acids. Germline CDR1 and CDR2: KGHDR and SFDVKD. V lost 9 bases and J 0 bases, leaving 17 bases between the germline ends. CDR3 bases: TGTGCCACCGGAACACGAGCGTCGAGCTCCTACAATGAGCAGTTCTTC. This gives the protein CATGTRASSSYNEQFF.

V gene TRBV19 combines with J gene TRBJ1-2; TRBD1 matches at 9 bases. V lost 10 bases to trimming and J lost 5 bases; unmatched junction nucleotides: 14. The germline CDR1 and CDR2 sequences are LNHDA and SQIVND (reference sequence). This CDR3 contains 15 residues. CDR3 DNA sequence: TGTGCCATCTCGGGGGTTGGACAGGGGTTTTATGGCTACACCTTC. Translated: CAISGVGQGFYGYTF. Together with reference TRBV19 and TRBJ1-2, the CDR3 gives the full variable domain: DGGITQSPKYLFRKEGQNVTLSCEQNLNHDAMYWYRQDPGQGLRLIYYSQIVNDFQKGDIAEGYSVSREKKESFPLTVTSAQKNPTAFYLCAISGVGQGFYGYTFGSGTRLTVV.

The CDR3 DNA reads TGTGCCAGCAGCCCGGACAGGGAGCAGTACTTC. It translates to CASSPDREQYF. The rearrangement uses TRBV7-2 and TRBJ2-7, with TRBD1 identical over 7 bases. This CDR3 is built from 11 residues. The ends lost 5 bases at V and 7 bases at J; junction bases unmatched: 2. Germline V CDR1 and CDR2: SGHTA, FQGNSA.

The J gene is TRBJ1-1, the V gene TRBV19; TRBD1 matches at 11 bases. Germline V lookup: CDR1 LNHDA, CDR2 SQIVND (reference sequence). V lost 6 bases, J lost 3 bases, and 0 bases stayed unmatched. There are 13 residues in the CDR3. The CDR3 DNA is TGTGCCAGTAGGGGACAGGGGGACACTGAAGCTTTCTTT. This translates into CASRGQGDTEAFF.

The table lists this clone with a count of one. The chain recombines TRBV7-2 with TRBJ1-5, with TRBD1 as a possible D gene (6 bases). The germline V and J ends were trimmed by 0 bases and 0 bases, with 6 bases remaining between them. CDR1 SGHTA and CDR2 FQGNSA come from the germline V gene. This CDR3 has 15 amino acids. The CDR3 region has the DNA TGTGCCAGCAGCTTAGCAGGGGGTAGCAATCAGCCCCAGCATTTT. Its translation: CASSLAGGSNQPQHF.